These 7 T cell receptor beta chains were sequenced from one sample in a study of technical replicates of blood from a few donors (dated by TCRdb to 2015 to 2018). Libraries were made using the immunoSEQ multiplex PCR assay. The immuneACCESS repertoire file appears here via TCRdb, limited to in-frame rearrangements. These files lack a portion of the clones; in checked studies, under half of the deficit traces to unresolved V genes, and the cause of the others is not known. For this sample there are about 88,000 clones; approximately 95% appear just once. Under 0.35% of the sample rests with the top ten. The material sequenced was T cells isolated from PBMCs. The receptors originated from a human donor in good health.

V is TRBV5-1 and J is TRBJ2-5; D uncertain. Per germline, CDR1 SGHRS and CDR2 YFSETQ. Deletions cut 0 bases from V and 0 bases from J, with 6 bases between. The CDR3 is made up of 14 amino acids. This CDR3 is CASSLVPDQETQYF. For the CDR3, the DNA is TGCGCCAGCAGCTTGGTGCCGGACCAAGAGACCCAGTACTTC.

The chain couples TRBV7-9 to TRBJ2-7; 8 bases are a match to TRBD2. CDR1 SEHNR and CDR2 FQNEAQ come from the germline V gene (reference sequence). This CDR3 contains 18 residues. The J segment lost 1 base and the V segment lost 3 bases, leaving 14 bases of the junction unmatched. The CDR3 spells CASSLGGGASGYSYEQYF. DNA of the CDR3: TGTGCCAGCAGCTTGGGGGGAGGGGCTAGCGGGTATTCCTACGAGCAGTACTTC. Supplemented by reference TRBV7-9 and TRBJ2-7, the full variable domain reads DTGVSQNPRHKITKRGQNVTFRCDPISEHNRLYWYRQTLGQGPEFLTYFQNEAQLEKSRLLSDRFSAERPKGSFSTLEIQRTEQGDSAMYLCASSLGGGASGYSYEQYFGPGTRLTVT.

The chain links TRBV7-2 to TRBJ2-4, with D possibly being TRBD1 (5 bases). Germline-derived CDR1 and CDR2 are SGHTA and FQGNSA. The CDR3 is made up of 16 amino acids. V lost 5 bases, J lost 2 bases, and 16 bases lay in between. The CDR3 is CASSRRGIGTKNIQYF. DNA of the CDR3: TGTGCCAGCAGCCGAAGGGGAATTGGGACCAAAAACATTCAGTACTTC.

The chain carries TRBV10-3 and TRBJ1-3; D may be TRBD1 (5 bases). The V end was cut by 3 bases, the J end by 3 bases, with 15 bases between. CDR1 is ENHRY and CDR2 is SYGVKD in the germline V gene. This CDR3 is 16 amino acids long. CDR3 bases: TGTGCCATCAGTGATTTGGAAGGGGTCGATGGAAACACCATATATTTT. This gives the protein CAISDLEGVDGNTIYF.

The chain couples TRBV29-1 to TRBJ2-1; 10 bases match TRBD1. The V gene's germline CDR1 is SQVTM and CDR2 ANQGSEA. Trimming cost V 0 bases and J 1 base; bases outside gene matches: 6. The CDR3 runs 17 residues. Written as DNA, the CDR3 is TGCAGCGTTGAAGATCTCCGGACAGGGGGGTCCTACAATGAGCAGTTCTTC. This translates into CSVEDLRTGGSYNEQFF.

This rearrangement joins TRBV7-9 to TRBJ1-1, with unresolved D. Germline assignment: CDR1 SEHNR and CDR2 FQNEAQ (reference sequence). This CDR3 is 13 amino acids long. V was shortened by 3 bases and J by 3 bases, with 8 bases between the two germline ends. CDR3 loop: CASSFLTDTEAFF. CDR3 nucleotides: TGTGCCAGCAGCTTCCTAACCGACACTGAAGCTTTCTTT.

The chain joins TRBV7-9 to TRBJ2-1, with D unresolved. Germline V CDR1 and CDR2: SEHNR, FQNEAQ (reference sequence). There are 13 residues in the CDR3. The V and J ends lost 6 bases and 8 bases respectively, with 14 bases between them. This CDR3 reads CASRRKPLDEQFF. The CDR3 nucleotides are TGTGCCAGCAGACGAAAGCCTCTTGATGAGCAGTTCTTC. The full variable domain, its missing parts supplied by reference TRBV7-9 and TRBJ2-1, is DTGVSQNPRHKITKRGQNVTFRCDPISEHNRLYWYRQTLGQGPEFLTYFQNEAQLEKSRLLSDRFSAERPKGSFSTLEIQRTEQGDSAMYLCASRRKPLDEQFFGPGTRLTVL.